This T cell receptor (beta chain) was found in a study of blood T cell repertoires in COVID-19. Background on the study: T cells, B-cell-depleted T cells, or PBMCs supplied cDNA or gDNA.

Germline CDR1 SGHNT, CDR2 YYREEE (reference sequence). The CDR3 spans 15 residues. V lost 3 bases to trimming and J lost 8 bases, with 20 bases between them. Original handling: Quantification of nucleated cells was approximated via reference gene primer amplification. The assay was immunoSEQ multiplex PCR, and TCRdb's table has in-frame clones only and misses some. V, J and clone size are taken as reported in that table, and D and trimming were inferred from the DNA itself. Here the sample spans approximately 110,000 clones, 70% to 90% being singletons. The chain joins TRBV5-4 to TRBJ2-5; tentatively, D is TRBD2 (6 bases). Source material: peripheral blood. The receptor was isolated from a woman in her 70s who had recovered from COVID-19. CDR3 coding DNA: TGTGCCAGCAGCTCCTGGGGGGTGGGACTGGAAACCCAGTACTTC. Encoded protein: CASSSWGVGLETQYF.